This TCR beta chain was sequenced in a study of blood T cell repertoires in COVID-19. The table came from immunoSEQ multiplex PCR; TCRdb's copy has only in-frame clones and leaves some out. This sample carries hundreds of thousands of clones, roughly 90% of them seen once, and the ten largest clones take roughly 1.4%. Sequences were obtained from PBMCs or T cells enriched from blood (not recorded which). The sequence was collected from a woman under 30 who had been exposed to COVID-19.

CDR3 region: CASKVSGVSNQPQHF. The CDR3 DNA reads TGTGCCAGCAAGGTCTCAGGGGTCAGCAATCAGCCCCAGCATTTT. The chain is built from TRBV2 and TRBJ1-5; tentative D call: TRBD1 (6 bases). Germline CDR1 is SNHLY and CDR2 is FYNNEI. The CDR3 length is 15 residues. V dropped 7 bases and J dropped 1 base, with 14 bases sitting between them.